Listed below are T cell receptor beta chains from one sample, sequenced in a study of blood T cell repertoires in COVID-19. Data came from immunoSEQ multiplex PCR; TCRdb stores just in-frame clones and leaves some out. Of about 320,000 clones listed, approximately 85% are singletons. Sequencing was done on a sample of peripheral blood. These receptors were collected from a human donor in a cohort sampled during active COVID-19. Both conserved end residues are part of each CDR3. D genes are given only for firm matches. A clone size is listed for some rows: how often the clone was seen (once, few, many), or a class if it is expanded.

size: NA; D: TRBD1; V: TRBV5-1; J: TRBJ1-3; DNA: TGCGCCAGCGCTAAAGGGACAGGGGCGCTCTCTGGAAACACCATATATTTT; CDR3: CASAKGTGALSGNTIYF
size: once; D: NA; V: TRBV11-2; J: TRBJ1-4; DNA: TGTGCCAGCAGCGCAAGACTCGCAACTAATGAAAAACTGTTTTTT; CDR3: CASSARLATNEKLFF
size: NA; D: NA; V: TRBV7-6; J: TRBJ2-2; DNA: TGTGCCAGCAGCTTAGTATTCGGGTTCGGCGGGGAGCTGTTTTTT; CDR3: CASSLVFGFGGELFF
size: NA; D: NA; V: TRBV5-6; J: TRBJ1-6; DNA: TGTGCCAGCAGCACAGGGAATTCACCCCTCCACTTT; CDR3: CASSTGNSPLHF
size: NA; D: TRBD2; V: TRBV11-1; J: TRBJ2-1; DNA: TGTGCCAGCAGCTTAGCGGGTGGGATAGCGGGGGATGAGCAGTTCTTC; CDR3: CASSLAGGIAGDEQFF
size: few; D: TRBD2; V: TRBV5-1; J: TRBJ2-1; DNA: TGCGCCAGCAGCTTCTTATCTGTTTGGACTAGCGGAGATGAGGTCAATGAGCAGTTCTTC; CDR3: CASSFLSVWTSGDEVNEQFF
size: NA; D: TRBD2; V: TRBV3-1/TRBV3-2; J: TRBJ2-1; DNA: TGTGCCAGCAGCCCCGCGGGACTAGCGTACAATGAGCAGTTCTTC; CDR3: CASSPAGLAYNEQFF
size: NA; D: TRBD2; V: TRBV23-1; J: TRBJ2-7; DNA: TGCGCCAGCAAGCGGGGCCTCGTTTTAGTTGACGAGCAGTACTTC; CDR3: CASKRGLVLVDEQYF
size: NA; D: TRBD1; V: TRBV27; J: TRBJ1-1; DNA: TGTGCCAGCAGGAAGACAGGGACCGCTGAAGCTTTCTTT; CDR3: CASRKTGTAEAFF
size: NA; D: TRBD2; V: TRBV6-5; J: TRBJ2-5; DNA: TGTGCCAGCAGTTTAAAGCGGGGGGGCCAAGAGACCCAGTACTTC; CDR3: CASSLKRGGQETQYF
size: once; D: NA; V: TRBV19; J: TRBJ1-2; DNA: TGTGCCAGTAGTAAACAGGTTCCCTATGGCTACACCTTC; CDR3: CASSKQVPYGYTF
size: NA; D: NA; V: TRBV27; J: TRBJ2-7; DNA: TGTGCCAGCAGAATTACAGGTTCCTACGAGCAGTACTTC; CDR3: CASRITGSYEQYF
size: NA; D: NA; V: TRBV5-1; J: TRBJ1-4; DNA: TGCGCCAGCAGGCGAGAAGATGCAACTAATGAAAAACTGTTTTTT; CDR3: CASRREDATNEKLFF
size: NA; D: NA; V: TRBV15; J: TRBJ1-1; DNA: TGTGCCACCAGCAGCAGACAGGCCGTGGCTGAAGCTTTCTTT; CDR3: CATSSRQAVAEAFF
size: NA; D: NA; V: TRBV19; J: TRBJ1-2; DNA: TGTGCCAGTAGTATAGGCAGGAACTATGGCTACACCTTC; CDR3: CASSIGRNYGYTF
size: NA; D: NA; V: TRBV6-5; J: TRBJ1-2; DNA: TGTGCCAGCGGCCAGTGGAGCTATGGCTACACCTTC; CDR3: CASGQWSYGYTF
size: NA; D: NA; V: TRBV20-1; J: TRBJ1-5; DNA: TGCAGTGCTCAAGCGGGTCAGCCCCAGCATTTT; CDR3: CSAQAGQPQHF
size: NA; D: TRBD1; V: TRBV6-5; J: TRBJ2-1; DNA: TGTGCCAGCAGGGATCGACAGGGGGCCTACAATGAGCAGTTCTTC; CDR3: CASRDRQGAYNEQFF
size: NA; D: TRBD2; V: TRBV12-5; J: TRBJ2-3; DNA: TGTGCTAGTGGTTTGATTTCCGGGCTAGCGGGGGTCACAGATACGCAGTATTTT; CDR3: CASGLISGLAGVTDTQYF
size: NA; D: NA; V: TRBV5-1; J: TRBJ1-1; DNA: TGCGCCAGCAGCTCCTTAGGGGGGAACACTGAAGCTTTCTTT; CDR3: CASSSLGGNTEAFF
size: NA; D: NA; V: TRBV6-5; J: TRBJ2-2; DNA: TGTGCCAGCAGTCTCCGGGGGAACACCGGGGAGCTGTTTTTT; CDR3: CASSLRGNTGELFF
size: NA; D: NA; V: TRBV19; J: TRBJ2-2; DNA: TGTGCCAGTAGTGGCAGGGGGGCCGGGGAGCTGTTTTTT; CDR3: CASSGRGAGELFF
size: NA; D: TRBD1; V: TRBV5-1; J: TRBJ2-7; DNA: TGCGCCAGCAGCTTAGGGACAGGCCTGGGCGAGCAGTACTTC; CDR3: CASSLGTGLGEQYF
size: NA; D: NA; V: TRBV2; J: TRBJ1-2; DNA: TGTGCCAGCAGCCCGGGGATTGTTGGCTATGGCTACACCTTC; CDR3: CASSPGIVGYGYTF
size: NA; D: TRBD1; V: TRBV2; J: TRBJ1-2; DNA: TGTGCCAGCAGTGGGACAGGGAGTGGTGGCTACACCTTC; CDR3: CASSGTGSGGYTF
size: once; D: NA; V: TRBV3-1/TRBV3-2; J: TRBJ1-4; DNA: TGTGCCAGCAGCCAAGAAGGCCAGGCTTGGGAAAAACTGTTTTTT; CDR3: CASSQEGQAWEKLFF
size: NA; D: NA; V: TRBV5-6; J: TRBJ1-1; DNA: TGTGCCAGCAGCCGGGGAGACACTGAAGCTTTCTTT; CDR3: CASSRGDTEAFF
size: NA; D: TRBD2; V: TRBV5-1; J: TRBJ2-7; DNA: TGCGCCAGCAGCGTAGTAGCGGGGGAGTACTACGAGCAGTACTTC; CDR3: CASSVVAGEYYEQYF
size: NA; D: TRBD1; V: TRBV5-1; J: TRBJ2-2; DNA: TGCGCCAGCAGCGAGGGGACAGGGGTCACCGGGGAGCTGTTTTTT; CDR3: CASSEGTGVTGELFF
size: NA; D: NA; V: TRBV3-1/TRBV3-2; J: TRBJ2-2; DNA: TGTGCCAGCAGCCAAGACCTGGAGCGGATAATCACCGGGGAGCTGTTTTTT; CDR3: CASSQDLERIITGELFF
size: NA; D: NA; V: TRBV13; J: TRBJ2-7; DNA: TGTGCCAGCAGCCAGAGGGCTTTCTGGCACGAGCAGTACTTC; CDR3: CASSQRAFWHEQYF
size: NA; D: NA; V: TRBV2; J: TRBJ1-2; DNA: TGTGCCAGCAGTGTGGGGGGAGATTATGGCTACACCTTC; CDR3: CASSVGGDYGYTF
size: few; D: TRBD1; V: TRBV5-1; J: TRBJ1-1; DNA: TGCGCCAGCAGCCCGGGGACAGATGAAGCTTTCTTT; CDR3: CASSPGTDEAFF
size: NA; D: TRBD1; V: TRBV12-5; J: TRBJ1-5; DNA: TGTGCTAGTGGTTTAGGGACAGACAATCAGCCCCAGCATTTT; CDR3: CASGLGTDNQPQHF
size: NA; D: TRBD2; V: TRBV5-1; J: TRBJ2-7; DNA: TGCGCCAGCAGCCCCGGGATAGCGGGGAAATCCGGGGCACAAAGTGCCTACGAGCAGTACTTC; CDR3: CASSPGIAGKSGAQSAYEQYF
size: NA; D: NA; V: TRBV6-4; J: TRBJ1-6; DNA: TGTGCCAGCAGTTCGACAGGAAATTCACCCCTCCACTTT; CDR3: CASSSTGNSPLHF
size: NA; D: NA; V: TRBV6-5; J: TRBJ1-1; DNA: TGTGCCAGCAGGACTGGACATACCATGAACACTGAAGCTTTCTTT; CDR3: CASRTGHTMNTEAFF
size: NA; D: TRBD2; V: TRBV3-1/TRBV3-2; J: TRBJ2-1; DNA: TGTGCCAGCAGCCTAACTAGCGGGGGTTACAATGAGCAGTTCTTC; CDR3: CASSLTSGGYNEQFF
size: NA; D: TRBD1; V: TRBV27; J: TRBJ2-7; DNA: TGTGCCAGCAGTCCATACGACAGGGACGAGCAGTACTTC; CDR3: CASSPYDRDEQYF
size: NA; D: TRBD1; V: TRBV9; J: TRBJ1-2; DNA: TGTGCCAGCAGCCCCGTGAGCGGACAGGGAGGCTATGGCTACACCTTC; CDR3: CASSPVSGQGGYGYTF
size: NA; D: TRBD2; V: TRBV3-1/TRBV3-2; J: TRBJ2-2; DNA: TGTGCCAGCAGCCCCCGGACTAGCGGGGCAATCGGGGAGCTGTTTTTT; CDR3: CASSPRTSGAIGELFF